The entry below gives a single T cell receptor beta chain sequence along with its context. Its antigen is still unknown. This entry is derived from a study of cytomegalovirus exposure and HLA in healthy donors. Study as a whole: Genotyping showed 81% of over 350 donors falling in the Caucasian-associated ancestry cluster.

The CDR3 extends over 16 amino acids. The germline gives CDR1 SGHNT, CDR2 YYREEE (reference sequence). V dropped 0 bases and J dropped 2 bases, with 14 bases sitting between them. PCR employed 60 Vbeta and 13 Jbeta primers. Sequencing used immunoSEQ multiplex PCR; TCRdb keeps in-frame clones, though not all of them. The profile covers 100,000 or so clones, with 60% to 85% appearing a single time and about 5.7% taken by the ten largest. Study results and limitations: As was reported, the classifier diagnosed cytomegalovirus status with high specificity and sensitivity.

The TCR was taken from a male donor in good health and CMV-seronegative. V and J are TRBV5-4 and TRBJ1-1, with unresolved D. The source material was PBMCs. The chain's CDR3 is CASSLASPGSNTEAFF. The CDR3 region has the DNA TGTGCCAGCAGCTTGGCCAGCCCGGGGTCAAACACTGAAGCTTTCTTT. The full variable domain, rest sourced from reference TRBV5-4 and TRBJ1-1, is ETGVTQSPTHLIKTRGQQVTLRCSSQSGHNTVSWYQQALGQGPQFIFQYYREEENGRGNFPPRFSGLQFPNYSSELNVNALELDDSALYLCASSLASPGSNTEAFFGQGTRLTVV.